This TCR beta chain was recorded in a study of blood T cell repertoires in COVID-19 (dated by TCRdb to about 2020). About the study as a whole: Samples from collaborators originated in the United States, Italy and Spain and spanned both the acute and convalescent phases of COVID-19. The material from the prospective study consisted of cDNA or gDNA derived from T cells, B-cell-depleted T cells, or PBMCs. Deeply sampled blood TCRbeta repertoires from subjects exposed to, actively infected with, or recovered from COVID-19 were included in the dataset. A freely available public database, intended as a resource for researchers studying the immune response to SARS-CoV-2, is where the repertoires were released. The samples were drawn from two sources: the first 160 participants of the ongoing ImmuneRACE study, and about 1,300 subjects contributed by 6 global collaborators. Sample metadata almost always included a de-identified subject ID, COVID-19 status, age in years and sex. Where HLA class I and class II types were available, the types were taken from metadata supplied by the sample provider, not from assay-based typing. Beyond this particular receptor, the publication reports: The quantity of clinical and demographic metadata differed by source and by participant and was supplied without curation.

Reading the germline V gene (reference sequence) gives CDR1 SEHNR and CDR2 FQNEAQ. Measured from the cysteine to the phenylalanine, the CDR3 is 17 residues long. Of the read, only the CDR3 DNA is kept; its 51 bases are in frame from base 1. V loses 4 bases of germline sequence and J loses 6 bases, and the interval between the two ends is 22 bases. TCRbeta CDR3 regions were amplified from genomic DNA by means of the immunoSEQ Assay, a bias-controlled multiplex PCR. In the paper's pipeline: The number of nucleated cells in each sample was estimated by amplification of reference gene primers within the assay. Sequence reads were collapsed and filtered to measure the absolute abundance of every unique TCRbeta CDR3 rearrangement. Productive Simpson clonality was computed per sample as the square root of Simpson's diversity index over productive rearrangements. Held by TCRdb, this immuneACCESS table contains in-frame sequences only and omits some clones. Under half of the omission traces to an unresolved V gene where checked; the cause of the rest is unknown. The DNA was the basis for D and trimming; V, J and clone size are from that table. The sample table shows 130,000 or so clones, and 84% are seen once. Less than 4% of the sample comes from the top ten.

Participants in the prospective study were enrolled through a virtual design, were aged roughly 18 to 100 years, and lived in fewer than 30 United States geographic areas. In the prospective study, participants were assigned to cohorts based on the clinical history participants reported in a screening survey and a study questionnaire. In the prospective study, mobile phlebotomists collected whole blood, serum and a nasopharyngeal or oropharyngeal swab from each participant. Over a roughly 2-month period, participants in the prospective study had the option of providing additional blood draws and questionnaires. Prospective study blood samples were shipped either frozen or at room temperature before DNA extraction. This clone was seen a single time. It has no known antigen specificity. No base qualities exist here, and no much larger clone lies one base off it.

Sequenced: PBMCs or T cells enriched from blood (not recorded which). This chain is built from TRBV7-9 and TRBJ2-1; the D gene cannot be resolved reliably. This receptor was obtained from a woman aged 45-65 years with acute COVID-19. The DNA sequence is as follows: TGTGCCAGCAGCTCGTTTAAGAGCCCTGTAATCCGCAATGAGCAGTTCTTC. Translated, this gives CASSSFKSPVIRNEQFF.